This TCR beta chain was recorded in a study of cytomegalovirus exposure and HLA in healthy donors. The wider study: In a later analysis, the roughly 120 validation repertoires were reported to have used the same platform as the approximately 620 first-cohort repertoires.

There are 12 residues in the CDR3. Germline CDR1 reads LNHDA; CDR2 reads SQIVND (reference sequence). The V end lost 10 bases, the J end lost 4 bases, and 11 bases lay between the germline ends. Comments on this clone: Its antigen is unidentified.

General study points: According to the study, around 160 TCR beta chains were cytomegalovirus-associated.

Method: immunoSEQ multiplex PCR; TCRdb's copy keeps in-frame clones and lacks some. The repertoire includes some 40,000 clones, 90% to 95% of them detected once, and around 3.4% sits in the top ten. Sample: PBMCs. The source of this sequence is a man aged 18 to 29 in good health and CMV-seronegative. The rearrangement uses TRBV19 and TRBJ1-5, with a tentative D call TRBD1 (6 bases). The CDR3 DNA sequence: TGTGCCACCACTAGGGGGAATCAGCCCCAGCATTTT. Translating it yields CATTRGNQPQHF. Filled out from reference TRBV19 and TRBJ1-5, the complete variable domain reads DGGITQSPKYLFRKEGQNVTLSCEQNLNHDAMYWYRQDPGQGLRLIYYSQIVNDFQKGDIAEGYSVSREKKESFPLTVTSAQKNPTAFYLCATTRGNQPQHFGDGTRLSIL.